These T cell receptor beta chains were read from a single sample in a study of blood T cell repertoires in COVID-19. Produced via immunoSEQ multiplex PCR; TCRdb's table is partial and in-frame only. The repertoire holds 150,000 to 200,000 clones, less than 85% seen once, with roughly 5.2% in the top ten. Sample: PBMCs or T cells enriched from blood (not recorded which). Receptors originate from a woman in her fifties or sixties with acute COVID-19. The conserved cysteine and the conserved F or W are not part of the CDR3 here. Some rows have no size entry. The others give once, few or many, or a class for an expanded clone.

>TRBJ2-3|TRBV9|13|.
ASSVSGLPTDTQY
>TRBJ1-5|TRBV6-2/TRBV6-3|15|.
ASSHPPRPGGNQPQH
>TRBJ1-6|TRBV19|13|.
ASLAGSSYNSPLH
>TRBJ1-1|TRBV28|13|.
ASSFWTPYTIEAF
>TRBJ1-4|TRBV5-1|18|many
ASSPETGFLIRLTNEKLF
>TRBJ2-2|TRBV29-1|15|.
SVQKTSGRTITGELF
>TRBJ1-1|TRBV11-3|11|.
ASSLASTTEAF
>TRBJ1-5|TRBV5-1|14|.
ASSLEPGERSQPQH
>TRBJ1-1|TRBV29-1|11|once
SVTRGGGTEAF
>TRBJ1-5|TRBV10-3|12|.
AISGDRGDQPQH
>TRBJ2-1|TRBV4-3|12|.
ASSQLDRNNEQF
>TRBJ1-1|TRBV7-8|13|.
ASSFAGTLNTEAF
>TRBJ2-7|TRBV18|10|.
ASSSDSYEQY
>TRBJ2-5|TRBV15|14|.
ATSNTAGGYQETQY
>TRBJ2-1|TRBV11-2|16|.
ASSSMWDSGKRDNEQF
>TRBJ2-2|TRBV11-3|12|.
ASSRNRDTGELF
>TRBJ2-1|TRBV19|16|.
ASSGGQGRSGAYNEQF
>TRBJ2-5|TRBV7-2|17|.
ASSPGVLRRGGLRETQY
>TRBJ1-2|TRBV6-5|13|.
ASSYSGQGRYGYT
>TRBJ2-2|TRBV10-1|13|.
ASSEVGLNTGELF
>TRBJ2-6|TRBV7-9|13|.
ASSLDVGRANVLT
>TRBJ2-3|TRBV7-8|13|.
ASSSSTRRIDTQY
>TRBJ1-2|TRBV30|12|.
AWSVPQGDYGYT
>TRBJ1-2|TRBV29-1|11|.
SAGQGAQNGYT
>TRBJ1-4|TRBV29-1|11|.
SATLGLGEKLF
>TRBJ2-3|TRBV19|13|once
ASSLGGRDTDTQY
>TRBJ1-1|TRBV10-3|11|.
AIKGAGDTEAF
>TRBJ1-4|TRBV2|15|.
ASSHSRDRGRREKLF
>TRBJ2-3|TRBV5-1|15|.
ASSFGTSGGYGDTQY
>TRBJ1-1|TRBV27|14|.
ASSGGAGRSNTEAF
>TRBJ1-1|TRBV6-5|13|.
ASSYGVQGSTEAF
>TRBJ1-2|TRBV4-1|13|.
ASSPTQGDNYGYT
>TRBJ2-1|TRBV6-6|13|.
ASRVPGLGYNEQF
>TRBJ2-5|TRBV14|13|.
ASSQVPGGRETQY
>TRBJ1-6|TRBV19|14|.
ASSIGDKGFNSPLH
>TRBJ1-2|TRBV4-3|12|.
ASSQTVFGSGYT
>TRBJ2-3|TRBV12-3/TRBV12-4|11|.
ASSSQGADTQY
>TRBJ1-3|TRBV5-1|13|.
ASSLAGGDQNTIY
>TRBJ1-2|TRBV4-1|11|.
ASSQPDRDGYT
>TRBJ2-7|TRBV7-9|11|.
ASSSTRTYEQY
>TRBJ2-3|TRBV4-3|13|.
ASSQPGQGRHTQY
>TRBJ1-3|TRBV7-8|13|.
ASSLKLSSGNTIY
>TRBJ1-3|TRBV7-9|13|few
ASSTGQVSGNTIY